The 6 T cell receptor beta chains below all came from one sample that was sequenced in a study of CD8 T cells in ankylosing spondylitis. TCRdb processed the 5' RACE reads anew with MiXCR; each CDR3 protein has one entry. Of 250,000 or so distinct CDR3 sequences detected, more than 20% appear once; the ten largest clones hold approximately 0.61%. Input material: blood, either unsorted or a sorted T cell fraction (not recorded which). Receptors originate from a male donor with ankylosing spondylitis or in good health (not recorded which).

The CDR3 coding sequence is TGTGCCAGCTCACCAATAGGGAGCTCCTACAATGAGCAGTTCTTC. Translating gives CASSPIGSSYNEQFF. The rearrangement links TRBV18 to TRBJ2-1, with D perhaps TRBD2 (5 bases). Germline V CDR1 and CDR2: KGHSH, LQKENI. Trimming removed 2 bases at V and 0 bases at J, with 8 bases between. The CDR3 length is 15 residues.

V is TRBV3-1 and J is TRBJ2-3, with TRBD1 matching 11 bases. Germline loops: CDR1 LGHDT, CDR2 YNNKEL (reference sequence). With 5 bases clipped from V and 3 bases from J, the junction kept 4 bases outside the gene matches. The CDR3 runs 15 residues. This CDR3 reads CASSIRDRGTDTQYF. The CDR3 region has the DNA TGTGCCAGCAGCATCCGGGACAGGGGGACAGATACGCAGTATTTT.

This clonotype has a count of ten or more. The gene calls are TRBV12-3 or TRBV12-4 and TRBJ2-3; D is possibly TRBD1 (5 bases). The CDR3 sequence is 13 residues long. Trimming removed 9 bases at V and 4 bases at J, with 14 bases between. The CDR3 DNA follows: TGTGCCAGTCATTCGCAGGGTGCAGATACGCAGTATTTT. Protein: CASHSQGADTQYF.

The rearrangement joins TRBV19 to TRBJ2-1; 7 nucleotides match TRBD2. Germline V CDR1 and CDR2: LNHDA, SQIVND (reference sequence). The CDR3 has 15 amino acids. With V trimmed by 4 bases and J by 2 bases, 5 bases remained unmatched. The CDR3, as DNA: TGTGCCAGTAGTACCCCCGGACTAGCCTACAATGAGCAGTTCTTC. Translation: CASSTPGLAYNEQFF.

This clonotype showed up many times. The rearrangement links TRBV4-1 to TRBJ2-5; D possibly corresponds to TRBD2 (6 bases). The CDR3 loop spans 20 amino acids. V was trimmed by 1 base and J by 0 bases, leaving 24 bases between them. Germline-derived CDR1 and CDR2 are MGHRA and YSYEKL. CDR3 coding DNA: TGCGCCAGCAGCCAAGGGGAGGTCGAGGCCCCCAACCCCAACCAAGAGACCCAGTACTTC. Its protein is CASSQGEVEAPNPNQETQYF.

This chain joins TRBV29-1 and TRBJ2-5; 10 bases map to TRBD1. The CDR3 runs 13 residues. Germline lookup yields CDR1 SQVTM and CDR2 ANQGSEA. V shed 6 bases and J 4 bases; nucleotides not matched to a gene: 5. The CDR3 nucleotides read TGCAGCGTCCCGGGACAGGGGTCAGAGACCCAGTACTTC. It codes for CSVPGQGSETQYF.